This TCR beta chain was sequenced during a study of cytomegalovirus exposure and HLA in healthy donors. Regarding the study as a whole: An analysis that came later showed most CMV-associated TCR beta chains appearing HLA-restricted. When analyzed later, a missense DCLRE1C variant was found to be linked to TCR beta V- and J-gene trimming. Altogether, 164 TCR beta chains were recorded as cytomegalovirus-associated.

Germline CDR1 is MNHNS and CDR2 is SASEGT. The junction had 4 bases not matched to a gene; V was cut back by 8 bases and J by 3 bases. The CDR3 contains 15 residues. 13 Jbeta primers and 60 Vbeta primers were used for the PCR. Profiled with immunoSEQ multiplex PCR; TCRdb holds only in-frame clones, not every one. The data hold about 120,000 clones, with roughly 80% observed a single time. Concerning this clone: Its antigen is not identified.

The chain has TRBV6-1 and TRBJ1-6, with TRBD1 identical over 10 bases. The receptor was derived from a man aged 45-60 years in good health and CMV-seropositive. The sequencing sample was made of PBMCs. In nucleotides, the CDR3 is TGTGCCAGCTGTGGACAGGGGGACTATAATTCACCCCTCCACTTT. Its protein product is CASCGQGDYNSPLHF.